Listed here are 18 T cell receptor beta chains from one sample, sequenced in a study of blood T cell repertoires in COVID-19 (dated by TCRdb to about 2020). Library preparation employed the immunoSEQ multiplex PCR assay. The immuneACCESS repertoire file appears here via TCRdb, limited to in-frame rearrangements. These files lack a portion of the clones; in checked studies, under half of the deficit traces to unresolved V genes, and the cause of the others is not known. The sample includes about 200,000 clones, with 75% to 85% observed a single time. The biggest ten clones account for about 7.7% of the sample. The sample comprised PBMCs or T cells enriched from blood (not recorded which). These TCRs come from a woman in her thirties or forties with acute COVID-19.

The CDR3: CASSEGLAGSDTQYF. DNA for the CDR3: TGTGCCAGCAGTGAAGGGCTAGCGGGGTCAGATACGCAGTATTTT. The chain combines TRBV2 with TRBJ2-3, with 9 bases that match TRBD2. This CDR3 has 15 amino acids. The germline CDR1 and CDR2 sequences are SNHLY and FYNNEI. J gave up 4 bases and V 1 base, and 3 bases lay outside the gene matches.

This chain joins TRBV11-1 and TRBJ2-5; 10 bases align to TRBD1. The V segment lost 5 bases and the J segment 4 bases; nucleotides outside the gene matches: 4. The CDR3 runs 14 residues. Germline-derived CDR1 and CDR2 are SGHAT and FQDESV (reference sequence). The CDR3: CASSLGQGRETQYF. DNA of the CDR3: TGTGCCAGCAGCCTGGGACAGGGGCGAGAGACCCAGTACTTC.

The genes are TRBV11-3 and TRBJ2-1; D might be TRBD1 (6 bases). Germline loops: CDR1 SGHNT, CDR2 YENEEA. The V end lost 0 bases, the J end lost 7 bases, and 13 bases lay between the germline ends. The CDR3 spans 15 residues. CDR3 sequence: CASSLDRQGSNEQFF. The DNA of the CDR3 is TGTGCCAGCAGCTTAGATAGGCAGGGGTCAAATGAGCAGTTCTTC.

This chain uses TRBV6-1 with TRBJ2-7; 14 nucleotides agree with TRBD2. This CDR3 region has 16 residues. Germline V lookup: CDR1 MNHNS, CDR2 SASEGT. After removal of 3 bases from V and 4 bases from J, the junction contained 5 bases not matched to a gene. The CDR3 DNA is TGTGCCAGCAGTGACAGGGGGACTAGCGGGGGATACGAGCAGTACTTC. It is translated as CASSDRGTSGGYEQYF.

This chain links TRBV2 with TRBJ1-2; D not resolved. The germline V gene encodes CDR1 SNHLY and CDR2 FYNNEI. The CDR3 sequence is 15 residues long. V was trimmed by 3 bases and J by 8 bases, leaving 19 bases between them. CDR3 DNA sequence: TGTGCCAGCAGTGATGAGAGGGCCGCATCTTCGGGCTACACCTTC. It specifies CASSDERAASSGYTF. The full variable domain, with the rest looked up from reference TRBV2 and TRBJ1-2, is EPEVTQTPSHQVTQMGQEVILRCVPISNHLYFYWYRQILGQKVEFLVSFYNNEISEKSEIFDDQFSVERPDGSNFTLKIRSTKLEDSAMYFCASSDERAASSGYTFGSGTRLTVV.

CDR3 amino acids: CASSLGLLSYEQYF. The CDR3 nucleotides read TGTGCCAGCAGTTTAGGGCTGCTGTCCTACGAGCAGTACTTC. The genes are TRBV27 and TRBJ2-7; D unclear. Deletions cut 2 bases from V and 1 base from J, with 9 bases between. This CDR3 has 14 residues. Germline V CDR1 and CDR2: MNHEY, SMNVEV (reference sequence).

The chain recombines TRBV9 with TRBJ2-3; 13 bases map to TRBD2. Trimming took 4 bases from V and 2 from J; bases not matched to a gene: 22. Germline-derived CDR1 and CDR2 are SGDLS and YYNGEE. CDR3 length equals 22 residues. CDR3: CASSSQAGTSGRALIYTDTQYF. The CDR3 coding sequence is TGTGCCAGCAGCTCTCAAGCGGGAACTAGCGGGAGGGCCCTGATCTACACAGATACGCAGTATTTT.

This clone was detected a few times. CDR3: CATSDRQGASGANVLTF. CDR3 nucleotides: TGTGCCACCAGTGATCGACAGGGGGCCTCTGGGGCCAACGTCCTGACTTTC. The chain links TRBV24-1 to TRBJ2-6, with 10 bases matching TRBD1. The ends lost 3 bases at V and 0 bases at J; junction bases unmatched: 1. CDR1 and CDR2 from the germline V gene are KGHDR and SFDVKD. This CDR3 spans 17 amino acids.

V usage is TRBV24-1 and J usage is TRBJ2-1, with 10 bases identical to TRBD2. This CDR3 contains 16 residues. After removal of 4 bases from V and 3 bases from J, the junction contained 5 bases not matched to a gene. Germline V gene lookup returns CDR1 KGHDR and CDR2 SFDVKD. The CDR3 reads CATSDPRTSGYNEQFF. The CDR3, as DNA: TGTGCCACCAGTGACCCCCGGACTAGCGGCTACAATGAGCAGTTCTTC.

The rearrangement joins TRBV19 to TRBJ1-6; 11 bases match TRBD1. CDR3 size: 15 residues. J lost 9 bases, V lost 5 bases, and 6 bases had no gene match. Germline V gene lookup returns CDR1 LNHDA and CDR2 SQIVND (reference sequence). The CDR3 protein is CASSSPGQGVSPLHF. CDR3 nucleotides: TGTGCCAGTAGTTCTCCGGGACAGGGGGTTTCACCCCTCCACTTT.

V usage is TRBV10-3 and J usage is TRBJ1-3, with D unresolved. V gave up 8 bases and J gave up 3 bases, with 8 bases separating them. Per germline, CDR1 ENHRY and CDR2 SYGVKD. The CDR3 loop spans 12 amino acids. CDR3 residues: CAIGQYGNTIYF. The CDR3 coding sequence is TGTGCCATCGGGCAGTATGGAAACACCATATATTTT.

CDR3 residues: CAWSVLSSGGSGYTF. In DNA form, the CDR3 reads TGTGCCTGGAGTGTACTGTCGTCAGGGGGCAGTGGCTACACCTTC. The chain is built from TRBV30 and TRBJ1-2; 8 bases agree with TRBD1. Germline CDR1 reads GTSNPN; CDR2 reads SVGIG (reference sequence). This CDR3 has 15 amino acids. The V segment lost 0 bases and the J segment 7 bases; nucleotides outside the gene matches: 10.

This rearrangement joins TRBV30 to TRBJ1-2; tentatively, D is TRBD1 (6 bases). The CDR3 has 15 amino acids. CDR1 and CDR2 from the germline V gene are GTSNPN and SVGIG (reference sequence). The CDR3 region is CAFRGTRVVHYGYTF. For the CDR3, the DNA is TGTGCTTTCCGTGGGACACGAGTTGTTCACTATGGCTACACCTTC. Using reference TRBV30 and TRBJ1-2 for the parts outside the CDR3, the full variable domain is SQTIHQWPATLVQPVGSPLSLECTVEGTSNPNLYWYRQAAGRGLQLLFYSVGIGQISSEVPQNLSASRPQDRQFILSSKKLLLSDSGFYLCAFRGTRVVHYGYTFGSGTRLTVV.

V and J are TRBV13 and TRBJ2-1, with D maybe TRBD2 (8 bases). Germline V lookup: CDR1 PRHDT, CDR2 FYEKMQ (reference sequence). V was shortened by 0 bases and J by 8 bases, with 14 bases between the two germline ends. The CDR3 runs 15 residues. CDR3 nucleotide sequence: TGTGCCAGCAGCTTAGGAACGGGAGGGGGCGATGAGCAGTTCTTC. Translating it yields CASSLGTGGGDEQFF.

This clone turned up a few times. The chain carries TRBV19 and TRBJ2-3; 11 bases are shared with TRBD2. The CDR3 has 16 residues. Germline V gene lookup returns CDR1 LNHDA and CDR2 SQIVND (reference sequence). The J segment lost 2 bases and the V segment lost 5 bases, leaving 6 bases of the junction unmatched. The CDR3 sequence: CASSPQTSGVTDTQYF. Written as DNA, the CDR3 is TGTGCCAGTAGTCCCCAGACTAGCGGGGTCACAGATACGCAGTATTTT.

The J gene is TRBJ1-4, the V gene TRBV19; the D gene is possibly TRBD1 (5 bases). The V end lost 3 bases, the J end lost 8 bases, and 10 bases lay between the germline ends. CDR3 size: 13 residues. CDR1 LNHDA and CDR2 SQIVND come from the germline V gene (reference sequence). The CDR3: CASSIGGREKLFF. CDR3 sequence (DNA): TGTGCCAGTAGTATTGGGGGGAGAGAAAAACTGTTTTTT.

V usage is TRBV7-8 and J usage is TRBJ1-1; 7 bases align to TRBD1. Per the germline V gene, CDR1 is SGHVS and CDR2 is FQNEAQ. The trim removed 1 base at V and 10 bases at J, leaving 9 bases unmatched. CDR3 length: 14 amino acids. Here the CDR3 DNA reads TGTGCCAGCAGCTTAGAGGTGTCAGGGGGTGTAGCTTTCTTT. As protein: CASSLEVSGGVAFF.

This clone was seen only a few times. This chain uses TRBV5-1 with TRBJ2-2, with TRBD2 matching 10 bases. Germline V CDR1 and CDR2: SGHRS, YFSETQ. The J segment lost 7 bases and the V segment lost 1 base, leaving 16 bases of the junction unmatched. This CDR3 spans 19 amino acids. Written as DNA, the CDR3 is TGCGCCAGCAGCTTGACAGGGCTAGCGGGAGTCGGGAGTTTCGGGGAGCTGTTTTTT. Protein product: CASSLTGLAGVGSFGELFF.